This passage covers 7 T cell receptor beta chains from one sample sequenced in a study of T cells in Graves' hyperthyroidism and ophthalmopathy. Authors of the study amplified TCR beta CDR3 regions from RNA transcripts. First-round RT-PCR of the TCR CDR3 relied on the HTBI primer set. TCRdb called the multiplex PCR reads again in MiXCR, with one record for every CDR3 protein. Among hundreds of thousands of distinct CDR3 sequences listed, roughly 14% were seen once. Sequencing used blood. These receptors originate from a woman in her 40s with Graves' ophthalmopathy.

This clonotype was counted ten times or more. The chain is built from TRBV11-1 and TRBJ1-5, with D hard to call. Trimming took 3 bases from V and 1 from J, leaving 13 bases between them. Germline assignment: CDR1 SGHAT and CDR2 FQDESV (reference sequence). The CDR3 covers 16 residues. The CDR3 reads CASSFPPSGSNQPQHF. DNA for the CDR3: TGTGCCAGCAGCTTCCCGCCCTCGGGGAGCAATCAGCCCCAGCATTTT.

This chain connects TRBV2 to TRBJ1-5; possible D gene TRBD1, 5 bases. The CDR3 sequence is 16 residues long. Looked up from germline, CDR1 is SNHLY and CDR2 is FYNNEI. Trimming cost V 3 bases and J 2 bases, with 14 bases left between them. This CDR3 is CASSDGSGKGNQPQHF. CDR3 bases: TGTGCCAGCAGTGATGGGTCAGGGAAGGGCAATCAGCCCCAGCATTTT.

This clonotype was counted ten times or more. This chain links TRBV20-1 with TRBJ2-5; perhaps D is TRBD1 or TRBD2 (5 bases each). V lost 4 bases, J lost 5 bases, and 17 bases lay in between. The CDR3 totals 14 residues. Germline-derived CDR1 and CDR2 are DFQATT and SNEGSKA (reference sequence). Here the CDR3 reads CSAISPLGEETQYF. CDR3 in DNA: TGCAGTGCTATATCCCCATTGGGGGAGGAGACCCAGTACTTC.

In its sample, this clonotype was seen many times. The rearrangement uses TRBV7-2 and TRBJ2-7; 7 nucleotides align to TRBD2. The germline V gene has CDR1 SGHTA and CDR2 FQGNSA. The CDR3 runs 14 residues. V lost 1 base, J lost 11 bases, and 11 bases stayed unmatched. DNA for the CDR3: TGTGCCAGCAGCTTAGATCTGACCTGGGCGGGAGAGTACTTC. This encodes CASSLDLTWAGEYF.

The CDR3 DNA is TGTGCCATAATGCACTGGGACACTGAAGCTTTCTTT. Translation: CAIMHWDTEAFF. This chain connects TRBV12-3 or TRBV12-4 to TRBJ1-1; D is ambiguous. This CDR3 is 12 amino acids long. The V gene lost 10 bases and the J gene lost 3 bases, with 12 bases spanning the gap.

This clonotype was seen repeatedly, ten times or more. This chain uses TRBV24-1 with TRBJ1-2, with TRBD1 as a possible D gene (5 bases). Germline V gives CDR1 KGHDR, CDR2 SFDVKD. CDR3 length equals 15 residues. With 2 bases removed from V and 7 bases from J, the gap between germline ends came to 16 bases. The DNA of the CDR3 is TGTGCCACCAGTGATTCGGGGCGTGGATCGGTTGGCTACACCTTC. It encodes CATSDSGRGSVGYTF.

There are many counts of this clonotype. The genes are TRBV19 and TRBJ1-5; D remains ambiguous. V shed 3 bases and J shed 1 base, with 13 bases lying between them. CDR1 is LNHDA and CDR2 is SQIVND in the germline V gene (reference sequence). This CDR3 has 16 residues. CDR3 amino acids: CASSMRWVGSNQPQHF. The CDR3 coding sequence is TGTGCCAGTAGTATGAGGTGGGTAGGAAGCAATCAGCCCCAGCATTTT.